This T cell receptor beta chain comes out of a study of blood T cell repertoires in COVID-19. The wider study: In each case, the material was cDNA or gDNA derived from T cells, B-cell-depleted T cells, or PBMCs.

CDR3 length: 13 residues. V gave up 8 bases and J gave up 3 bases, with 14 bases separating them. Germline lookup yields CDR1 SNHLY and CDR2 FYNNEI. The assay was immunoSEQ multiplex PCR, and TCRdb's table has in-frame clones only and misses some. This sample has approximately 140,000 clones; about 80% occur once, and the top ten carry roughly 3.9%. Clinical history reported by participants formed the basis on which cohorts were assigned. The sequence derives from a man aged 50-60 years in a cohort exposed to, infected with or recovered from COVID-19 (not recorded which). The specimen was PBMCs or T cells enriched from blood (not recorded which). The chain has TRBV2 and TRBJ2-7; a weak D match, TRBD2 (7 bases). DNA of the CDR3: TGTGCCAGCGAGGGTAGGGGGGGCTACGAGCAGTACTTC. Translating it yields CASEGRGGYEQYF.